The 4 T cell receptor beta chains below were found in one sample sequenced in a study of blood T cell repertoires in COVID-19. Some clones are missing from TCRdb's copy, which holds only in-frame ones; the method was immunoSEQ multiplex PCR. Of about 170,000 clones detected, roughly 88% appear once; the ten largest clones hold roughly 9%. The sample consisted of peripheral blood. These receptors were taken from a woman older than 75 with active or convalescent COVID-19.

This chain connects TRBV25-1 to TRBJ1-5; possible D gene TRBD1, 5 bases. Germline CDR1 is MGHDK and CDR2 is SYGVNS. With 3 bases removed from V and 0 bases from J, the gap between germline ends came to 9 bases. The CDR3 totals 15 residues. The CDR3 DNA reads as TGTGCCAGCAGTGATGGGGCAGTTAGCAATCAGCCCCAGCATTTT. This codes for CASSDGAVSNQPQHF.

The rearrangement joins TRBV19 to TRBJ1-5, with 7 bases fitting TRBD1. The germline V gene encodes CDR1 LNHDA and CDR2 SQIVND (reference sequence). The CDR3 sequence is 16 residues long. Trimming took 5 bases from V and 5 from J; bases not matched to a gene: 12. The CDR3 protein is CASSPRQGRVDQPQHF. The CDR3 bases are TGTGCCAGTAGTCCGAGACAGGGTAGAGTGGATCAGCCCCAGCATTTT.

The V call is TRBV6-5, the J call TRBJ1-5; no firm D call. CDR1 and CDR2 from the germline V gene are MNHEY and SVGAGI. Deletions cut 4 bases from V and 5 bases from J, with 6 bases between. This CDR3 is 12 amino acids long. The CDR3 is CASSSGDQPQHF. CDR3 sequence (DNA): TGTGCCAGCAGTTCCGGTGATCAGCCCCAGCATTTT.

J is TRBJ1-1 and V is TRBV11-3; no clear D gene. Trimming removed 0 bases from V and 5 bases from J, with 10 bases in between. The CDR3 loop spans 14 amino acids. In germline, CDR1 is SGHNT, CDR2 YENEEA. The CDR3 loop is CASSLDSGNTEAFF. CDR3 bases: TGTGCCAGCAGCTTAGATTCGGGGAATACTGAAGCTTTCTTT.